This is a list of T cell receptor beta chains from one sample in a study of blood T cell repertoires in COVID-19. Sequencing was performed with immunoSEQ multiplex PCR; in TCRdb, only in-frame clones are kept and a portion is missing. This table has around 55,000 clones, about nine tenths appearing once. The sequencing sample was made of peripheral blood. The receptors derive from a man aged 60 to 75 with active COVID-19. CDR3s include the opening cysteine and the closing phenylalanine or tryptophan. D genes are given only for firm matches. The listing skips clone size in some rows; elsewhere it reads once, few, many or a size class.

cdr3_nt cdr3_aa clone_size j_call cdr3_length v_call d_call
TGTGCCAGCAGCTTAAGGAGTGGGACTAGCAAAACAGATACGCAGTATTTT CASSLRSGTSKTDTQYF NA TRBJ2-3 17 TRBV11-2 TRBD2
TGTGCCAGCGGGACTAGTATCTACGAGCAGTACTTC CASGTSIYEQYF NA TRBJ2-7 12 TRBV6-5 TRBD2
TGTGCCAGTGGACTAAGCTCCTACAATGAGCAGTTCTTC CASGLSSYNEQFF NA TRBJ2-1 13 TRBV7-9 NA
TGTGCCAGCAGTTGGACTAGCCTGGGGGTTGAAGAGCAGTACTTC CASSWTSLGVEEQYF NA TRBJ2-7 15 TRBV27 TRBD2
TGTGCCAGCAGAGTCGGCGGGAGTTCCTACAATGAGCAGTTCTTC CASRVGGSSYNEQFF NA TRBJ2-1 15 TRBV7-2 TRBD2
TGTGCCATCAGTGAGTCAGGGGACAGGGAGTACGAGCAGTACTTC CAISESGDREYEQYF NA TRBJ2-7 15 TRBV10-3 TRBD1
TGTGCCAGCAGCTCGAACCCGGGGGTGGAGACCCAGTACTTC CASSSNPGVETQYF NA TRBJ2-5 14 TRBV7-3 NA
TGCGCCAGCAGGGCCGGGACTAGCGGGACTTTCGAGCAGTACTTC CASRAGTSGTFEQYF NA TRBJ2-7 15 TRBV5-1 TRBD2
TGTGCCAGCAGCACCTACAGGGGCCCGGGGGCTGAAGCTTTCTTT CASSTYRGPGAEAFF NA TRBJ1-1 15 TRBV11-2 TRBD1
TGTGCCAGCAACCGGGACAGCATCAACACCGGGGAGCTGTTTTTT CASNRDSINTGELFF NA TRBJ2-2 15 TRBV9 TRBD1
TGTGCCAGCAGCCTTAGCGGGAGAAGCCCCTACAATGAGCAGTTCTTC CASSLSGRSPYNEQFF NA TRBJ2-1 16 TRBV7-8 TRBD2
TGCAGCTCGTTATCCCCTTTTAATGAGCAGTTCTTC CSSLSPFNEQFF NA TRBJ2-1 12 TRBV29-1 NA
TGTGCCAGCAGCAAAGAGGGGGGTACGCAGTATTTT CASSKEGGTQYF NA TRBJ2-3 12 TRBV3-1/TRBV3-2 NA
TGTGCCAGCAGCGGGGGGGTATATACGCAGTATTTT CASSGGVYTQYF NA TRBJ2-3 12 TRBV9 NA
TGTGCCAGCAGCTTGGTGGTCGGAGTCGGCTACGAGCAGTACTTC CASSLVVGVGYEQYF NA TRBJ2-7 15 TRBV5-6 NA
TGCGCCAGCAGCCTCCAACCACCTGGGACAGGGGGGCAGGAGACCCAGTACTTC CASSLQPPGTGGQETQYF NA TRBJ2-5 18 TRBV5-1 TRBD1
TGTGCCACCAGCAGAGATAGAGGCAGTTCGGGTGGCTACACCTTC CATSRDRGSSGGYTF NA TRBJ1-2 15 TRBV15 NA
TGTGCCAGCAGTCCAGGGACAGGGAGGTTCTATGGCTACACCTTC CASSPGTGRFYGYTF few TRBJ1-2 15 TRBV27 TRBD1
TGTGCCACCAGTGAAGGGGGCAAAGAGACCCAGTACTTC CATSEGGKETQYF NA TRBJ2-5 13 TRBV24-1 TRBD1
TGTGCCAGTAGTCCCCGGCAGGGGGAAGGAGATACGCAGTATTTT CASSPRQGEGDTQYF NA TRBJ2-3 15 TRBV19 TRBD1
TGCGCCAGCAGCAAGGGACAGCGACGAGAAGAGACCCAGTACTTC CASSKGQRREETQYF few TRBJ2-5 15 TRBV5-1 TRBD1
TGTGCCAGCAGTTTCGGGGACAGGATGAATGAAAAACTGTTTTTT CASSFGDRMNEKLFF NA TRBJ1-4 15 TRBV27 TRBD1
TGCGCCAGCAGTATAGGGACAGGGGGCTGGGAAACTGAAGCTTTCTTT CASSIGTGGWETEAFF NA TRBJ1-1 16 TRBV10-1 TRBD1